The 5 T cell receptor beta chains given below trace back to one sample, sequenced in a study of T cell repertoires in cytomegalovirus infection. What these receptors recognize is not known. Via MiXCR, TCRdb re-called the reads, giving one row per CDR3 protein. The data hold approximately 1,000,000 distinct CDR3 sequences, with approximately 31% observed a single time. The sequencing here drew on cultured CD8+ T cells from PBMCs, taken from culture after CMV antigen stimulation. These receptors were collected from a human donor in good health (CMV status not recorded). Some clones in this sample may be carry-over from other donors' samples.

There are many counts of this clonotype. The rearrangement joins TRBV11-2 to TRBJ2-1; 11 bases fit TRBD1. Trimming took 5 bases from V and 5 from J; bases not matched to a gene: 2. Germline CDR1 and CDR2: SGHAT and FQNNGV. This CDR3 has 14 residues. CDR3 sequence (DNA): TGTGCCAGCAGCGGACAGGGGGCAGACAATGAGCAGTTCTTC. Translation: CASSGQGADNEQFF. Drawing the rest from reference TRBV11-2 and TRBJ2-1, the complete variable domain is EAGVAQSPRYKIIEKRQSVAFWCNPISGHATLYWYQQILGQGPKLLIQFQNNGVVDDSQLPKDRFSAERLKGVDSTLKIQPAKLEDSAVYLCASSGQGADNEQFFGPGTRLTVL.

This clonotype was seen a few times. The chain couples TRBV10-3 to TRBJ2-7; 8 bases line up with TRBD2. With 0 bases clipped from V and 1 base from J, the junction kept 5 bases outside the gene matches. The CDR3 is 16 amino acids. Germline values: CDR1 ENHRY, CDR2 SYGVKD. The CDR3 bases are TGTGCCATCAGTGAGTCGGTAGCGGGGCTTTCCTACGAGCAGTACTTC. Protein: CAISESVAGLSYEQYF.

This chain joins TRBV6-2 or TRBV6-3 and TRBJ1-2; no clear D gene. The CDR3 length is 15 residues. Trimming stripped 2 bases from V and 2 bases from J, with 12 bases between. Germline CDR1 MNHEY, CDR2 SVGEGT. The chain's CDR3 is CASSYRGRTNYGYTF. CDR3 sequence (DNA): TGTGCCAGCAGTTACCGTGGAAGAACCAACTATGGCTACACCTTC.

The rearrangement joins TRBV6-6 to TRBJ2-1, with 13 nucleotides matching TRBD2. Germline values: CDR1 MNHNY, CDR2 SVGAGI (reference sequence). Germline trimming cut 8 bases from V and 8 bases from J; bases unmatched to any gene: 9. This CDR3 spans 15 amino acids. The chain's CDR3 is CASVRTSGRWDEQFF. As DNA, the CDR3 is TGTGCCAGCGTCAGGACTAGCGGGAGATGGGATGAGCAGTTCTTC.

This clonotype has at least ten counts. The J gene is TRBJ1-1, the V gene TRBV7-2; 7 bases match TRBD1. Germline V CDR1 and CDR2: SGHTA, FQGNSA. V shed 3 bases, J shed 7 bases, and the junction held 2 bases outside the gene matches. The CDR3 totals 12 residues. As DNA, the CDR3 is TGTGCCAGCAGCTTCGACAGGGTTGAAGCTTTCTTT. Its protein product is CASSFDRVEAFF.